This passage covers 3 T cell receptor beta chains from one sample sequenced in a study of CD8 T cells in Susac syndrome. Reverse transcription used roughly 0.5 to 1 ug RNA and random hexamers. TCRdb reprocessed the immunoSEQ multiplex PCR reads with MiXCR, giving one entry per CDR3 protein. The table includes 150,000 to 200,000 distinct CDR3 sequences, approximately 93% detected once. Sequenced sample: CD4+ T cells from PBMCs. The receptors stem from a human donor in good health.

A few counts support this clonotype. This chain connects TRBV7-8 to TRBJ2-5, with D unclear. The CDR3 sequence is 12 residues long. Trimming shortened V by 1 base and J by 5 bases, and 5 bases separated the two germline ends. CDR1 and CDR2 (germline): SGHVS, FQNEAQ. CDR3 sequence reads: CASSLDRETQYF. CDR3 bases: TGTGCCAGCAGCTTAGATAGGGAGACCCAGTACTTC.

V usage is TRBV12-3 or TRBV12-4 and J usage is TRBJ1-5, with 11 bases that match TRBD1. The CDR3 covers 14 residues. J gave up 4 bases and V 8 bases, and 4 bases lay outside the gene matches. The CDR3 DNA reads TGTGCCAGCCACCGGGACAGGGGGAATCAGCCCCAGCATTTT. Its protein is CASHRDRGNQPQHF.

The V gene is TRBV7-9, the J gene TRBJ2-5; 11 bases map to TRBD2. Unmatched junction bases numbered 7, after V lost 5 bases and J lost 14 bases. This CDR3 region has 12 residues. The germline V gene encodes CDR1 SEHNR and CDR2 FQNEAQ (reference sequence). The CDR3 loop is CASSITSGGAYF. DNA for the CDR3: TGTGCCAGCAGCATTACTAGCGGGGGCGCATACTTC.